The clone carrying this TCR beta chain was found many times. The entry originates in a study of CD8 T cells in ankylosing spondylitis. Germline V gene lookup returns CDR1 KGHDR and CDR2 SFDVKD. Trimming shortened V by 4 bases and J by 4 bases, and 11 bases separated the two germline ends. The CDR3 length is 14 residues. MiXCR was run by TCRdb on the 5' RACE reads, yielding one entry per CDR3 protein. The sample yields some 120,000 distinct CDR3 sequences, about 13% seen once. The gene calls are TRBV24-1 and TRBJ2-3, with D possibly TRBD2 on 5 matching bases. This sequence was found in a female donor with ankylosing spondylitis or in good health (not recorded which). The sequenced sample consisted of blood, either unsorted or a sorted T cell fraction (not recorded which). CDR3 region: CATSESGLADTQYF. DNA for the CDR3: TGTGCCACCAGTGAGTCGGGATTAGCAGATACGCAGTATTTT.